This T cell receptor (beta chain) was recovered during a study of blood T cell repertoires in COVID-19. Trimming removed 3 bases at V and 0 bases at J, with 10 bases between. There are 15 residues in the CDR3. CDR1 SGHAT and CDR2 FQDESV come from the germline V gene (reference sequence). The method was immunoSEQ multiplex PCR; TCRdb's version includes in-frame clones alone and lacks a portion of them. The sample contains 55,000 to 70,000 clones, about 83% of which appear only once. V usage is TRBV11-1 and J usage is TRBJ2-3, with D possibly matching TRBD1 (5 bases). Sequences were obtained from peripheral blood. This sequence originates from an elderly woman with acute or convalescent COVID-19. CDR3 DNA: TGTGCCAGCAGCTTTTTAGGGGCTAGCACAGATACGCAGTATTTT. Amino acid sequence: CASSFLGASTDTQYF. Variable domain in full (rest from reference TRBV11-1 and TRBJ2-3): EAEVAQSPRYKITEKSQAVAFWCDPISGHATLYWYRQILGQGPELLVQFQDESVVDDSQLPKDRFSAERLKGVDSTLKIQPAELGDSAMYLCASSFLGASTDTQYFGPGTRLTVL.